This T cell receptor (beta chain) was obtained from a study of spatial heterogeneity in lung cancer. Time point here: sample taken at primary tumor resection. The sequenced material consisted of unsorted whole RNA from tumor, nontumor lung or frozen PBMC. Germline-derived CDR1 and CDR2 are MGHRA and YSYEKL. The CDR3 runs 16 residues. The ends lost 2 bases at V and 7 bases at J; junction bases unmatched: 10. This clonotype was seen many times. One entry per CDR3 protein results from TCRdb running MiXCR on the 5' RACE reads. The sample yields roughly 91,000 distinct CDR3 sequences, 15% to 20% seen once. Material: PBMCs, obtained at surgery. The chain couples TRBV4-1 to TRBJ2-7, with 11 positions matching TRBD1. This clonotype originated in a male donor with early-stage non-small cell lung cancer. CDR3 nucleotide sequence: TGCGCCAGCAGCCAAAAAGGGACAGGGGGAGCGGGAGAGCAGTACTTC. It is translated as CASSQKGTGGAGEQYF.